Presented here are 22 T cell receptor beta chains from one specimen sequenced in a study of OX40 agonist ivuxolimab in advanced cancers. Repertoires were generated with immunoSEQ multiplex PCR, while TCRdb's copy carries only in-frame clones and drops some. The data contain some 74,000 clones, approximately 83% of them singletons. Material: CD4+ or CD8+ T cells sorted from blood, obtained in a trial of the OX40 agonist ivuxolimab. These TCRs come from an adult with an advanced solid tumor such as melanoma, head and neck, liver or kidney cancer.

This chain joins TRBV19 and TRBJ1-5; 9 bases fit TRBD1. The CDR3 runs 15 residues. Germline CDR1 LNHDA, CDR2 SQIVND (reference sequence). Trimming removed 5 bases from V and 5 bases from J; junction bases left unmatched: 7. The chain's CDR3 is CASSPRTGEDQPQHF. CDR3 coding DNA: TGTGCCAGTAGTCCCCGGACAGGGGAAGATCAGCCCCAGCATTTT.

CDR3: CASSLWGHTGELFF. The CDR3 DNA reads TGTGCCAGCAGCTTGTGGGGGCACACCGGGGAGCTGTTTTTT. This chain joins TRBV5-6 and TRBJ2-2; TRBD1 might be the D (6 bases). The CDR3 is made up of 14 amino acids. Germline CDR1 is SGHDT and CDR2 is YYEEEE. V was pared by 1 base and J by 3 bases, with 7 bases between.

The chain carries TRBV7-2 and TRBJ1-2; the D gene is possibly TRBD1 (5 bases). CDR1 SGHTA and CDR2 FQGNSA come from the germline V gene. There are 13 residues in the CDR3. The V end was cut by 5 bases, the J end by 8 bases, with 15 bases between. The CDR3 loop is CASSRNGGAGYTF. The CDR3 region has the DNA TGTGCCAGCAGCCGTAACGGGGGTGCGGGCTACACCTTC.

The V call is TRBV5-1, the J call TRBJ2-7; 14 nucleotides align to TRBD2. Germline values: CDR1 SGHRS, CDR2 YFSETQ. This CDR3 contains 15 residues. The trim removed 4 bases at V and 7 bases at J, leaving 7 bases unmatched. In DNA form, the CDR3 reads TGCGCCAGCAGCCTTGGACTAGCGGGAGGCGGGGAGCAGTACTTC. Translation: CASSLGLAGGGEQYF. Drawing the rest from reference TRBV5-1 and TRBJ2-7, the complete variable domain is KAGVTQTPRYLIKTRGQQVTLSCSPISGHRSVSWYQQTPGQGLQFLFEYFSETQRNKGNFPGRFSGRQFSNSRSEMNVSTLELGDSALYLCASSLGLAGGGEQYFGPGTRLTVT.

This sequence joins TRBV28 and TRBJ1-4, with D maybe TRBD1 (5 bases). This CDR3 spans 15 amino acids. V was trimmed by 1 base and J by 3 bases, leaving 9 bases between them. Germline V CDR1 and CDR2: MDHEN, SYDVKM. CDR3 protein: CASSLLGGANEKLFF. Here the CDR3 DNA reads TGTGCCAGCAGTTTATTGGGAGGGGCTAATGAAAAACTGTTTTTT.

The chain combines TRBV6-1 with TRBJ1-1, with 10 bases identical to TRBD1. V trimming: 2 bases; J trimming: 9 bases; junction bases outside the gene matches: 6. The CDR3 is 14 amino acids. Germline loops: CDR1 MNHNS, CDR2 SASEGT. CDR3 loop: CASSEIPGQGKAFF. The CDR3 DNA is TGTGCCAGCAGTGAAATCCCGGGACAGGGGAAAGCTTTCTTT.

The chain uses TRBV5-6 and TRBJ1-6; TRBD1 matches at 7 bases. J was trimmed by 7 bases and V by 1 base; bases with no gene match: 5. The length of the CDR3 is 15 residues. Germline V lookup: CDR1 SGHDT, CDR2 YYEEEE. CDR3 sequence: CASSLIQGVNSPLHF. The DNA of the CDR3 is TGTGCCAGCAGCTTGATCCAGGGGGTGAATTCACCCCTCCACTTT.

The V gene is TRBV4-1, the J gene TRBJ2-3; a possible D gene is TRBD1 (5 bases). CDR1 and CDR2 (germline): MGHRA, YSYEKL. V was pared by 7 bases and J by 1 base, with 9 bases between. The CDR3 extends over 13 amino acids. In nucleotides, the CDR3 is TGCGCCAGCAAAGGGGCAGGCACAGATACGCAGTATTTT. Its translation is CASKGAGTDTQYF.

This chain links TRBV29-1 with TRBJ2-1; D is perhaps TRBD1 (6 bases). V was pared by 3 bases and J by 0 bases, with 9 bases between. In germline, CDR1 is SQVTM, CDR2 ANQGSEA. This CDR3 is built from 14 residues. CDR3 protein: CSVDKTGSYNEQFF. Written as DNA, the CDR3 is TGCAGCGTTGACAAGACAGGCTCCTACAATGAGCAGTTCTTC.

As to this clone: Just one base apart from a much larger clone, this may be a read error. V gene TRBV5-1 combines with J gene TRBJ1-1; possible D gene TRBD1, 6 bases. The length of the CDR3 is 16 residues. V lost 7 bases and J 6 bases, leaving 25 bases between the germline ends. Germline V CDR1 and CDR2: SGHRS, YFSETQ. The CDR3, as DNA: TGCGCCAGCGGGCGGGGGCAGTCCTCAAGGGACGCTGAAGCTTTCTTT. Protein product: CASGRGQSSRDAEAFF.

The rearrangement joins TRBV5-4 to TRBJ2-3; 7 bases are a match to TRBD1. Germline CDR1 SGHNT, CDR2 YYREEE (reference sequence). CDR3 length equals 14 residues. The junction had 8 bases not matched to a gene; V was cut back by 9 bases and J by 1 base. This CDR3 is CAITKGTGTDTQYF. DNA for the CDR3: TGTGCCATTACTAAGGGGACAGGCACAGATACGCAGTATTTT.

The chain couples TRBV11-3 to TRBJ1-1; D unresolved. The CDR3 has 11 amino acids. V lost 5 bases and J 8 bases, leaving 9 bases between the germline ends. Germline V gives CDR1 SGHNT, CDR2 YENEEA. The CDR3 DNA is TGTGCCAGCAGCCCAGAGACCGAAGCTTTCTTT. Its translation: CASSPETEAFF.

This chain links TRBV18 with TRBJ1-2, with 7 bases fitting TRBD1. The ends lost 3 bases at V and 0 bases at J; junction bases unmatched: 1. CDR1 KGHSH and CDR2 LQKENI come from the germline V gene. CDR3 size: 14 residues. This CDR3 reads CASSPGQANYGYTF. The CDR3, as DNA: TGTGCCAGCTCACCCGGACAGGCTAACTATGGCTACACCTTC.

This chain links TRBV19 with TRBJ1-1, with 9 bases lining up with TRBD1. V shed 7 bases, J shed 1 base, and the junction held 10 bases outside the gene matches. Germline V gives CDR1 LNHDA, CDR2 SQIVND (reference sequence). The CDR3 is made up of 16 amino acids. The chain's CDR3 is CASTGDRDGRNTEAFF. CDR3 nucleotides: TGTGCCAGTACCGGGGACAGGGACGGAAGGAACACTGAAGCTTTCTTT.

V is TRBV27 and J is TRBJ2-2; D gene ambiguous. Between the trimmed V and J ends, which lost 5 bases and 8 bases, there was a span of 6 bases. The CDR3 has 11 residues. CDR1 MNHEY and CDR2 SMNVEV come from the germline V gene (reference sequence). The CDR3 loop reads CASSLRGELFF. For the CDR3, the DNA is TGTGCCAGCAGTCTCCGTGGGGAGCTGTTTTTT.

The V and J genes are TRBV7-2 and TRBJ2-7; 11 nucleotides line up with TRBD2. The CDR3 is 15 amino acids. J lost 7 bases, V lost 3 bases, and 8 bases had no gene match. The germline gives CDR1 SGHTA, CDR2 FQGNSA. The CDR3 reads CASSFFSGRAGEQYF. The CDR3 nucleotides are TGTGCCAGCAGCTTTTTTAGCGGGAGGGCGGGGGAGCAGTACTTC.

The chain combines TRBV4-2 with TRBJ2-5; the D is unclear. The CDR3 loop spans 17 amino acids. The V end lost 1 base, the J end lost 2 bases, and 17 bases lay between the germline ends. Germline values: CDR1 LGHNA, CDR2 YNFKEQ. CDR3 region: CASSQGGLVGAQETQYF. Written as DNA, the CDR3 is TGTGCCAGCAGCCAAGGAGGCTTAGTCGGAGCTCAAGAGACCCAGTACTTC.

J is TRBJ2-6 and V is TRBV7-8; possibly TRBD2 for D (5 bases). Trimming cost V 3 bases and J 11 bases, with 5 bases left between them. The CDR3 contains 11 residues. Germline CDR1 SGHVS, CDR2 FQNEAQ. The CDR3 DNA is TGTGCCAGCAGCTTGAGGGACGTCCTGACTTTC. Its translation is CASSLRDVLTF.

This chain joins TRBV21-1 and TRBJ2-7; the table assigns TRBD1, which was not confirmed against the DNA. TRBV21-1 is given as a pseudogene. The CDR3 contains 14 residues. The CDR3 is CASSKGQERKEQYF. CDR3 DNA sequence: TGTGCCAGCAGCAAAGGACAGGAAAGGAAAGAGCAGTACTTC.

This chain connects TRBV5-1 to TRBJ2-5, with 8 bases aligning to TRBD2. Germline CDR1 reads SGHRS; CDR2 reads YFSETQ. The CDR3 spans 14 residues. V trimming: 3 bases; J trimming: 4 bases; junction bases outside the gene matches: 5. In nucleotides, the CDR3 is TGCGCCAGCAGCTCAGGCGGGGGGCCAGAGACCCAGTACTTC. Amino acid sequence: CASSSGGGPETQYF.

The CDR3 region has the DNA TGTGCCAGCAGTTACAGGGGAACTCGGGGTCAGCCCCAGCATTTT. This encodes CASSYRGTRGQPQHF. This chain links TRBV6-6 with TRBJ1-5, with D perhaps TRBD1 (5 bases). The CDR3 runs 15 residues. From germline, CDR1 is MNHNY and CDR2 SVGAGI (reference sequence). With 2 bases removed from V and 6 bases from J, the gap between germline ends came to 14 bases.

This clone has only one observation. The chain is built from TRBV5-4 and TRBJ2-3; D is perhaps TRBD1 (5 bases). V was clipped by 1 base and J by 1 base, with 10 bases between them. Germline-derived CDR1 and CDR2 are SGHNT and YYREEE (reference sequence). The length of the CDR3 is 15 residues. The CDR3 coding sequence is TGTGCCAGCAGCTTGAAACCCAGGGGCACAGATACGCAGTATTTT. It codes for CASSLKPRGTDTQYF.